The clone carrying this TCR beta chain has only a few counts. These data originate in a study of T cell changes during pregnancy in multiple sclerosis. V shed 8 bases and J 2 bases; nucleotides not matched to a gene: 7. Germline CDR1 LNHDA, CDR2 SQIVND (reference sequence). This CDR3 comprises 14 residues. Assay: immunoSEQ multiplex PCR; the TCRdb copy retains only in-frame clones and omits some. The sample carries more than 80,000 clones, about 90% recorded once. The chain employs TRBV19 and TRBJ2-7; 9 nucleotides line up with TRBD2. Sequencing was performed on PBMCs, taken in the first trimester of pregnancy. This receptor was obtained from a female donor in good health, serving as a control in a pregnancy study. Some clones in this sample may be carry-over from other donors' samples. The CDR3 bases are TGTGCCAGTCGTCCGCTAGCGGGGACCTACGAGCAGTACTTC. Amino acid sequence: CASRPLAGTYEQYF.